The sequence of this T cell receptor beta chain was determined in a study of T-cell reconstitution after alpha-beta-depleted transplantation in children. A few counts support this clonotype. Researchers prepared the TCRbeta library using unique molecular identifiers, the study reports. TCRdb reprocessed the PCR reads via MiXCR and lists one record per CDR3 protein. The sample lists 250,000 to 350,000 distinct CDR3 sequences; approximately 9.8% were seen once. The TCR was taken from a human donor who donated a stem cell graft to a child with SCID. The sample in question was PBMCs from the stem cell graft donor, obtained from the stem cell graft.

CDR3 bases: TGTGCCAGCAGCTTAGTTTTGGAAGGCACTGAAGCTTTCTTT. As protein: CASSLVLEGTEAFF. This chain joins TRBV7-9 and TRBJ1-1; the D is unclear. CDR1 is SEHNR and CDR2 is FQNEAQ in the germline V gene (reference sequence). This CDR3 spans 14 amino acids. V lost 1 base, J lost 4 bases, and 10 bases lay in between.